This passage covers 7 T cell receptor beta chains from one sample sequenced in a study of blood T cell repertoires in COVID-19. Repertoires were generated with immunoSEQ multiplex PCR, while TCRdb's copy carries only in-frame clones and drops some. Of 95,000 to 120,000 clones detected, about 85% appear once; the ten largest clones hold approximately 3.6%. Sequenced material: peripheral blood. The receptors were gathered from a man aged 40-55 years with acute or convalescent COVID-19.

The chain carries TRBV9 and TRBJ2-1; 8 bases agree with TRBD1. This CDR3 is 15 amino acids long. Germline V CDR1 and CDR2: SGDLS, YYNGEE. With V trimmed by 0 bases and J by 3 bases, 2 bases remained unmatched. CDR3 in DNA: TGTGCCAGCAGCGTAGTGGACAGGGACTACAATGAGCAGTTCTTC. This codes for CASSVVDRDYNEQFF. The whole variable domain, remainder taken from reference TRBV9 and TRBJ2-1, is DSGVTQTPKHLITATGQRVTLRCSPRSGDLSVYWYQQSLDQGLQFLIQYYNGEERAKGNILERFSAQQFPDLHSELNLSSLELGDSALYFCASSVVDRDYNEQFFGPGTRLTVL.

This chain links TRBV7-2 with TRBJ1-6; unclear D gene. The ends were cut back, 1 base at V and 9 bases at J, with 16 bases in the middle. CDR3 length: 16 amino acids. From germline, CDR1 is SGHTA and CDR2 FQGNSA. The CDR3 DNA reads TGTGCCAGCAGCTTAGAAGAGGGTGGGTTTGGTTCACCCCTCCACTTT. Protein product: CASSLEEGGFGSPLHF.

V gene TRBV30 combines with J gene TRBJ1-2; perhaps TRBD1 as D (5 bases). Germline CDR1 and CDR2: GTSNPN and SVGIG (reference sequence). This CDR3 has 14 residues. Trimming took 4 bases from V and 4 from J, leaving 16 bases between them. This chain's CDR3 is CAWNPTVPSYGYTF. CDR3 coding DNA: TGTGCCTGGAATCCGACAGTCCCCTCCTATGGCTACACCTTC.

This chain joins TRBV6-2 or TRBV6-3 and TRBJ1-5, with D maybe TRBD1 (6 bases). V lost 6 bases and J 13 bases, leaving 19 bases between the germline ends. This CDR3 has 13 amino acids. Germline V gene sequence: CDR1 MNHEY, CDR2 SVGEGT. CDR3 region: CASSPPGVRYQHF. DNA of the CDR3: TGTGCCAGCAGCCCTCCAGGGGTACGATATCAGCATTTT.

V usage is TRBV5-1 and J usage is TRBJ2-5, with D tentatively TRBD2 (5 bases). Germline V gene sequence: CDR1 SGHRS, CDR2 YFSETQ. There are 15 residues in the CDR3. V lost 0 bases and J lost 1, with 10 bases in between. The CDR3 here is CASSLVRSAQETQYF. CDR3 coding DNA: TGCGCCAGCAGCTTGGTGCGTAGCGCCCAAGAGACCCAGTACTTC.

The rearrangement joins TRBV4-1 to TRBJ2-2, with 7 bases fitting TRBD1. Germline trimming cut 4 bases from V and 1 base from J; bases unmatched to any gene: 9. The length of the CDR3 is 17 residues. In germline, CDR1 is MGHRA, CDR2 YSYEKL. CDR3 DNA sequence: TGCGCCAGCAGCCGAGCACAGGGGAACCTGAACACCGGGGAGCTGTTTTTT. Its protein is CASSRAQGNLNTGELFF.

The CDR3 loop reads CATSEVRGEKLFF. Written as DNA, the CDR3 is TGTGCCACCAGTGAAGTACGAGGTGAAAAACTGTTTTTT. This sequence joins TRBV24-1 and TRBJ1-4; D is undetermined. Germline CDR1 and CDR2: KGHDR and SFDVKD. Trimming stripped 4 bases from V and 7 bases from J, with 9 bases between. The length of the CDR3 is 13 residues.